This record concerns one T cell receptor (beta chain) sequence. Antigen: not known. Germline V gene sequence: CDR1 LNHDA, CDR2 SQIVND (reference sequence). This CDR3 has 15 amino acids. Deletions cut 1 base from V and 2 bases from J, with 9 bases between. TCRdb reprocessed the RACE reads via MiXCR and lists one record per CDR3 protein. This table has tens of thousands of distinct CDR3 sequences, roughly a tenth appearing once. These data are taken from a study of human T cells and chemical hapten exposure. General study results and limits: Expanded TCRs showed more large CDR3 clusters than pre-sensitization or healthy control sets.

Time point of the sample: patch test 1, 2 weeks after DPC sensitization. Treatment: therapeutic diphenylcyclopropenone sensitization with weekly scalp DPC. The chain has TRBV19 and TRBJ1-5; TRBD1 might be the D (5 bases). The sample consisted of whole blood, taken in connection with sensitization to the hapten diphenylcyclopropenone (DPC). This receptor was obtained from a woman between 45 and 60 years old with alopecia areata. Some clones in this sample may be carry-over from other donors' samples. Here the CDR3 reads CASSIGKQGNQPQHF. The CDR3 region has the DNA TGTGCCAGTAGTATAGGAAAACAGGGCAATCAGCCCCAGCATTTT.